One TCR beta chain is described in this entry. The data originate from a study of identical twins. TCRdb reprocessed the 5' RACE reads via MiXCR and lists one record per CDR3 protein. Of fewer than 550,000 distinct CDR3 sequences listed, 15% are singletons. These sequences were also reported in another study, on yellow fever vaccine responses in identical twins.

The sequence was collected from a woman aged 18-35 years in good health. What was sequenced was CD4+ T cells sorted from blood.

CDR3: CASSGLIGTDTQYF. CDR3 sequence (DNA): TGTGCCAGCAGTGGTTTAATCGGTACAGATACGCAGTATTTT. The rearrangement uses TRBV2 and TRBJ2-3; no definite D call. The CDR3 sequence is 14 residues long. V was cut by 4 bases and J by 3 bases, with 11 bases left in between. The germline V gene encodes CDR1 SNHLY and CDR2 FYNNEI. Complete variable domain (other parts from reference TRBV2 and TRBJ2-3): EPEVTQTPSHQVTQMGQEVILRCVPISNHLYFYWYRQILGQKVEFLVSFYNNEISEKSEIFDDQFSVERPDGSNFTLKIRSTKLEDSAMYFCASSGLIGTDTQYFGPGTRLTVL.